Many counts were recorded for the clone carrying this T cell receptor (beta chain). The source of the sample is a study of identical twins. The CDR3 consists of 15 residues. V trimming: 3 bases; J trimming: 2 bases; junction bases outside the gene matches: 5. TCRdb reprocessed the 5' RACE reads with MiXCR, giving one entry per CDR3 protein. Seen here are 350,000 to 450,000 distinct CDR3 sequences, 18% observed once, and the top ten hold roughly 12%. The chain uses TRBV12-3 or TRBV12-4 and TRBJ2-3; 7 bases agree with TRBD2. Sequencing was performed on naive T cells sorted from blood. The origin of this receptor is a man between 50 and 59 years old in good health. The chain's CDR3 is CASSFQGGPTDTQYF. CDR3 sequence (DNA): TGTGCCAGCAGTTTCCAGGGAGGGCCCACAGATACGCAGTATTTT.